This T cell receptor beta chain comes out of a study of T cells in Graves' hyperthyroidism and ophthalmopathy. Germline V CDR1 and CDR2: KGHDR, SFDVKD. V lost 4 bases, J lost 5 bases, and 7 bases stayed unmatched. This CDR3 is built from 15 residues. In this sample, this clonotype turned up a few times. Clinical symptoms, serum thyroxine, TRAb, thyroid ultrasound and orbital computed tomography informed diagnoses. Amplification of TCR beta CDR3 regions was performed using RNA transcripts as template. The study used the HTBI primer set for a first-round RT-PCR of the TCR CDR3. TCRdb re-analysed the multiplex PCR reads in MiXCR, keeping a single row per CDR3 protein. The table records some 600,000 distinct CDR3 sequences, roughly 13% of them present only once.

The V and J genes are TRBV24-1 and TRBJ2-1, with 7 bases fitting TRBD2. The material sequenced was blood. The TCR comes from a woman aged 25 to 45 with Graves' hyperthyroidism that later progressed to Graves' ophthalmopathy. CDR3 nucleotide sequence: TGTGCCACCAGTGAATTTCCCGGGACTAACAATGAGCAGTTCTTC. It translates to CATSEFPGTNNEQFF.